This entry describes one T cell receptor beta chain. The protocol was immunoSEQ multiplex PCR, while the TCRdb copy is restricted to in-frame clones and leaves out a portion. The sample has roughly 280,000 clones, approximately 85% seen once; the top ten hold approximately 10%. The sample originates from a study of blood T cell repertoires in COVID-19. This CDR3 is built from 13 residues. The V end was cut by 3 bases, the J end by 0 bases, with 9 bases between. Per the germline V gene, CDR1 is GTSNPN and CDR2 is SVGIG (reference sequence). Sequencing was performed on peripheral blood. J is TRBJ2-7 and V is TRBV30; the D gene is possibly TRBD1 (5 bases). This receptor was taken from a woman aged 70 to 79 with acute or convalescent COVID-19. This CDR3 is CAWRKDTSYEQYF. CDR3 DNA: TGTGCCTGGAGAAAGGACACCTCCTACGAGCAGTACTTC.